The rows below give T cell receptor beta chains drawn from one sample of a study of siplizumab effects on memory and regulatory T cells. Profiled with immunoSEQ multiplex PCR; TCRdb holds only in-frame clones, not every one. Altogether about 120,000 clones are present, approximately 92% being singletons, with the ten largest covering under 0.2%. Sequencing used non-Treg CD4+ T cells sorted from blood. These receptor sequences come from a human donor in good health. CDR3s include the opening cysteine and the closing phenylalanine or tryptophan. Each record gives: V gene, J gene, D gene, clone size, CDR3 protein, CDR3 DNA. The D gene is left open where the match is weak. Size values are once, few and many counts, or a class for expanded clones, and some rows have none.

TRBV11-3	TRBJ2-7	NA	NA	CASSSGQSYEQYF	TGTGCCAGCAGCTCCGGACAGTCCTACGAGCAGTACTTC
TRBV4-1	TRBJ1-5	NA	few	CASSQVGANNQPQHF	TGCGCCAGCAGCCAAGTAGGCGCAAACAATCAGCCCCAGCATTTT
TRBV5-1	TRBJ1-1	NA	once	CASSLLDTLNTEAFF	TGCGCCAGCAGCCTTTTGGACACCTTGAACACTGAAGCTTTCTTT
TRBV12-5	TRBJ2-1	TRBD1	NA	CASDLTGYNEQFF	TGTGCTAGTGACCTGACAGGGTACAATGAGCAGTTCTTC
TRBV11-1	TRBJ1-1	NA	NA	CASGFIQGNTEAFF	TGTGCCAGCGGCTTTATCCAGGGGAACACTGAAGCTTTCTTT
TRBV28	TRBJ2-3	NA	NA	CASSGAFTRTDTQYF	TGTGCCAGCAGTGGAGCCTTCACTCGCACAGATACGCAGTATTTT
TRBV4-1	TRBJ2-7	TRBD1	NA	CASSHPTQGVREQYF	TGCGCCAGCAGCCACCCTACACAGGGGGTACGGGAGCAGTACTTC
TRBV9	TRBJ1-1	NA	NA	CASSTGPENTEAFF	TGTGCCAGCAGCACAGGACCAGAGAACACTGAAGCTTTCTTT
TRBV28	TRBJ1-4	NA	NA	CASSSRGREKLFF	TGTGCCAGCTCTAGTCGGGGCCGGGAAAAACTGTTTTTT
TRBV29-1	TRBJ1-2	NA	NA	CSVEFSQSQNYGYTF	TGCAGCGTTGAATTTTCGCAGAGCCAGAACTATGGCTACACCTTC
TRBV7-9	TRBJ2-5	NA	NA	CASSPRTGKYQETQYF	TGTGCCAGCAGCCCGCGGACGGGAAAGTACCAAGAGACCCAGTACTTC
TRBV6-5	TRBJ1-2	NA	NA	CASSTRSHLYGYTF	TGTGCCAGCAGTACCCGATCCCACCTCTATGGCTACACCTTC
TRBV19	TRBJ1-2	NA	NA	CASSPGRKGSGYTF	TGTGCCAGTAGTCCCGGTCGGAAAGGGAGTGGCTACACCTTC